A selection of T cell receptor beta chains follows, all from one sample in a study of monozygotic twins with inflammatory bowel disease. TCRdb re-called the 5' RACE reads and gives one entry per CDR3 protein, without DNA. Seen in this sample are about 150,000 distinct CDR3 sequences; the ten most common clones hold about 1.2%. Input material: blood. These receptors were collected from a human donor with ulcerative colitis or Crohn's disease, or a healthy co-twin of an affected twin (not recorded which). CDR3s include the opening cysteine and the closing phenylalanine or tryptophan. Fields, in order: J gene, clone size, V gene, CDR3 protein. A clone size is listed for some rows: how often the clone was seen (once, few, many), or a class if it is expanded.

TRBJ1-6	-	TRBV4-3	CASSQVRGINSPLHF
TRBJ2-1	-	TRBV7-8	CASSLERASYNEQFF
TRBJ2-7	-	TRBV27	CASGTGGTSYEQYF
TRBJ2-2	-	TRBV5-6	CASSLDRRIAGIAGELFF
TRBJ2-1	-	TRBV9	CASSVAGGPRDNEQFF
TRBJ2-7	-	TRBV20-1	CSVTSGSYEQYF
TRBJ2-3	-	TRBV20-1	CSAIRPDTQYF
TRBJ1-2	-	TRBV7-9	CASSSDTRFLNYGYTF
TRBJ2-1	-	TRBV27	CASSLSRLYNEQFF
TRBJ2-7	-	TRBV10-2	CASSLPQGSYYEQYF
TRBJ1-3	-	TRBV28	CATHTGANTIYF
TRBJ2-5	-	TRBV24-1	CATSDFTLEGETQYF
TRBJ2-7	-	TRBV20-1	CSAGQFSSYEQYF
TRBJ2-3	-	TRBV7-8	CASSFQGARATDTQYF
TRBJ2-2	-	TRBV18	CASSPRQGWNTGELFF
TRBJ1-6	-	TRBV28	CASSLGPGSNSPLHF
TRBJ2-7	-	TRBV20-1	CSAPGVVDYEQYF
TRBJ1-5	-	TRBV15	CATSRDSSDTGRNQPQHF
TRBJ1-5	-	TRBV20-1	CSATYSGERGPQHF
TRBJ1-1	-	TRBV12-3/TRBV12-4	CASSLTINTEAFF
TRBJ2-7	-	TRBV18	CASSDTERGPAYEQYF
TRBJ1-2	-	TRBV12-3/TRBV12-4	CASSPDRAGVYGYTF
TRBJ2-1	-	TRBV9	CASSVESSGGLEQFF
TRBJ1-5	-	TRBV7-8	CASSPLSENQPQHF
TRBJ2-7	-	TRBV28	CASSLSRVGGQYF
TRBJ2-1	-	TRBV7-2	CASGRDYYNEQFF
TRBJ2-6	-	TRBV29-1	CSVERGSGANVLTF
TRBJ2-1	-	TRBV5-4	CASTQGLAGGNEQFF
TRBJ2-2	medium-sized	TRBV5-1	CASSWTSGSSTGELFF
TRBJ2-3	-	TRBV5-1	CASSLADTQYF
TRBJ2-1	-	TRBV29-1	CSVEGYAALGQVINEQFF
TRBJ2-1	-	TRBV19	CASHGTGIGAYNEQFF
TRBJ2-2	-	TRBV7-2	CASSSDRGSTGELFF
TRBJ1-1	-	TRBV5-1	CASSTRTNTEAFF
TRBJ2-7	-	TRBV10-3	CAISDGDYEQYF
TRBJ2-7	-	TRBV29-1	CSVGPLGDEQYF
TRBJ2-5	-	TRBV7-8	CASSLVLQETQYF